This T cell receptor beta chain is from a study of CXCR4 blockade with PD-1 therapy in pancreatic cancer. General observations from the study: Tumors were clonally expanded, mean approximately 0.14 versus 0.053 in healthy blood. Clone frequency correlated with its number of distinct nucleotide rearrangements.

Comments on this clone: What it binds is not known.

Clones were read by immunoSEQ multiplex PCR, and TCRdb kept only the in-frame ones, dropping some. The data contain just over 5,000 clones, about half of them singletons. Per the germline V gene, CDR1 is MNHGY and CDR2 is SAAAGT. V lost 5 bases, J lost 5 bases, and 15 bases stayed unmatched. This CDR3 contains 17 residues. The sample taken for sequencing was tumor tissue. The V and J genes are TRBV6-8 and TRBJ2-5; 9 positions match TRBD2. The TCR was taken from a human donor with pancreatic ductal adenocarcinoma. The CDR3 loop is CASSDGLAGAVGETQYF. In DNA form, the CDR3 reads TGTGCCAGCAGTGACGGATTAGCGGGAGCAGTTGGGGAGACCCAGTACTTC.